These 5 T cell receptor beta chains were all obtained from the same sample, sequenced in a study of shared clonotypes between healthy human individuals. Libraries were prepared by immunoSEQ multiplex PCR; TCRdb keeps only in-frame clonotypes and omits some of them. This table holds about 2.3 million clones, 93% found once. The sample consisted of naive CD4+ T cells from PBMCs. Sample subset: CD45RA+ positively selected. These receptors came from a man between 18 and 35 years old in good health. Some clones in this sample may be carry-over from other donors' samples.

Remarks on this clone: Other DNA sequences in this sample translate to the same CDR3. The V gene is TRBV11-2, the J gene TRBJ2-5; TRBD1 agrees at 9 bases. V lost 5 bases, J lost 3 bases, and 1 base stayed unmatched. This CDR3 is built from 13 residues. Germline CDR1 is SGHAT and CDR2 is FQNNGV. CDR3 in amino acids: CASSRDREETQYF. DNA for the CDR3: TGTGCCAGCAGCAGGGACAGGGAAGAGACCCAGTACTTC.

The chain links TRBV19 to TRBJ1-5, with TRBD1 matching over 9 bases. This CDR3 has 17 amino acids. V dropped 3 bases and J dropped 3; count of bases not matched to a gene: 9. The germline V gene has CDR1 LNHDA and CDR2 SQIVND (reference sequence). The CDR3 nucleotides are TGTGCCAGTAGTATGTGGCTCGGACAGGGGTTCAATCAGCCCCAGCATTTT. Amino acids: CASSMWLGQGFNQPQHF.

This clone appeared a single time. This chain uses TRBV9 with TRBJ2-7, with 7 nucleotides matching TRBD1. V lost 4 bases to trimming and J lost 4 bases; unmatched junction nucleotides: 11. The CDR3 has 15 residues. Germline CDR1 SGDLS, CDR2 YYNGEE. The CDR3 DNA reads TGTGCCAGCAGCCCCCGTGACAGGGCCTCATACGAGCAGTACTTC. Amino acid sequence: CASSPRDRASYEQYF.

This chain joins TRBV4-1 and TRBJ2-7; 7 positions match TRBD1. Germline V gene data show CDR1 as MGHRA and CDR2 as YSYEKL. The CDR3 consists of 14 residues. Germline trimming cut 2 bases from V and 4 bases from J; bases unmatched to any gene: 5. This chain's CDR3 is CASSQWQGVYEQYF. The CDR3 nucleotides are TGCGCCAGCAGCCAATGGCAGGGGGTTTACGAGCAGTACTTC.

The chain has TRBV7-2 and TRBJ2-7, with D perhaps assigned TRBD1 or TRBD2 (5 bases each). The germline CDR1 and CDR2 sequences are SGHTA and FQGNSA. The CDR3 contains 14 residues. The V end lost 3 bases, the J end lost 6 bases, and 15 bases lay between the germline ends. The CDR3 sequence is CASSFQQGGGEQYF. CDR3 DNA: TGTGCCAGCAGCTTTCAGCAGGGTGGGGGCGAGCAGTACTTC.